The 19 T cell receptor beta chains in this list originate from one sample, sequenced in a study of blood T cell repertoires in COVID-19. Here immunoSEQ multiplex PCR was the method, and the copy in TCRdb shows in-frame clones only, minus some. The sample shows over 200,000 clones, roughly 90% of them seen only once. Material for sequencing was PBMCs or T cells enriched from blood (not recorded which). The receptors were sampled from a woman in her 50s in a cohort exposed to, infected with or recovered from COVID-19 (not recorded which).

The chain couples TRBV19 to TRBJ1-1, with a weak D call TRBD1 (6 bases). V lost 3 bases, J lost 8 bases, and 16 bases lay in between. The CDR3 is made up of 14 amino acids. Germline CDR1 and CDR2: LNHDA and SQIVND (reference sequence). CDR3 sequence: CASSMDPGEGEAFF. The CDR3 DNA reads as TGTGCCAGTAGTATGGACCCAGGGGAGGGGGAAGCTTTCTTT.

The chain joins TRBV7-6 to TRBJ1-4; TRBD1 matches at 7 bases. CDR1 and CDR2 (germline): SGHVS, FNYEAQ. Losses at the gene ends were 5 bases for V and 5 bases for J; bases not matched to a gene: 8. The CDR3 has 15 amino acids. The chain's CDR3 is CASSAPGTENEKLFF. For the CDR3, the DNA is TGTGCCAGCAGCGCCCCCGGGACAGAGAATGAAAAACTGTTTTTT.

The CDR3 sequence is CASSRTESLGYTF. CDR3 in DNA: TGTGCCAGCAGCCGGACAGAGTCATTAGGCTACACCTTC. The chain joins TRBV3-1 (or the pseudogene TRBV3-2) to TRBJ1-2; maybe TRBD1 (6 bases). The CDR3 spans 13 residues. The germline gives CDR1 LGHDT, CDR2 YNNKEL (reference sequence). The V gene lost 4 bases and the J gene lost 8 bases, with 14 bases spanning the gap.

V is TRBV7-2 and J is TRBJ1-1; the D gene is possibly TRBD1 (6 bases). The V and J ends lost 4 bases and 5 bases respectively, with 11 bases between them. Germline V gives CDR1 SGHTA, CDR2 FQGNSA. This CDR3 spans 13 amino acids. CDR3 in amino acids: CASSWGQGTEAFF. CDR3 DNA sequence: TGTGCCAGCAGCTGGGGGCAGGGTACTGAAGCTTTCTTT.

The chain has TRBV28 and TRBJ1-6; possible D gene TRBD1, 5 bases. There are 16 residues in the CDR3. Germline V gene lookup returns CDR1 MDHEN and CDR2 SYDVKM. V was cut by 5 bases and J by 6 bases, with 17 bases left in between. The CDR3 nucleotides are TGTGCCAGCAGTCCGATGGACATCCGCCTTAATTCACCCCTCCACTTT. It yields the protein CASSPMDIRLNSPLHF.

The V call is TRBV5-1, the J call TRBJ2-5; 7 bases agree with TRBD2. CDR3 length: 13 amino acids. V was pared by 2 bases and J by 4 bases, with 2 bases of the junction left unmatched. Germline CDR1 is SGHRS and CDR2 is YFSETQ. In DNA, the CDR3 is TGCGCCAGCAGCTTCTGGGGGGGAGAGACCCAGTACTTC. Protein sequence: CASSFWGGETQYF.

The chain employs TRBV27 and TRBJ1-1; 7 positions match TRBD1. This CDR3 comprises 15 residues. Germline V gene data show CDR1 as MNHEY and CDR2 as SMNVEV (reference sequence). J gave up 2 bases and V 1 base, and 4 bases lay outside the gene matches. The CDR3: CASSLWGQTNTEAFF. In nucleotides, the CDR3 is TGTGCCAGCAGTTTATGGGGACAGACCAACACTGAAGCTTTCTTT.

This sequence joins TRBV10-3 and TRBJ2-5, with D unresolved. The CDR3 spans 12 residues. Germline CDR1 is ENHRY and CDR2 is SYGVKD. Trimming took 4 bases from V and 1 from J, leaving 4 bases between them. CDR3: CAISGSQETQYF. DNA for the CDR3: TGTGCCATCAGTGGTAGCCAAGAGACCCAGTACTTC.

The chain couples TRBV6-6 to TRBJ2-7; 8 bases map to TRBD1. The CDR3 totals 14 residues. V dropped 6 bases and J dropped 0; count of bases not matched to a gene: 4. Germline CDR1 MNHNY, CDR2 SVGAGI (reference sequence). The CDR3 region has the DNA TGTGCCAGCAGGTGGACAGGGACCTCCTACGAGCAGTACTTC. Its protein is CASRWTGTSYEQYF.

The CDR3 region is CAWSGGGGRDTQYF. CDR3 coding DNA: TGTGCCTGGAGTGGGGGGGGAGGAAGGGATACGCAGTATTTT. The rearrangement joins TRBV30 to TRBJ2-3; the match to TRBD2 covers 7 bases. The CDR3 is 14 amino acids. V gave up 1 base and J gave up 6 bases; unmatched junction bases: 7. Germline V CDR1 and CDR2: GTSNPN, SVGIG (reference sequence).

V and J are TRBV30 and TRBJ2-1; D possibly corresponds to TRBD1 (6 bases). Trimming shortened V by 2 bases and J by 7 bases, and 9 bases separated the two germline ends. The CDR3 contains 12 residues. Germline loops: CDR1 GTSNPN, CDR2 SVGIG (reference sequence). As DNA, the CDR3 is TGTGCCTGGAGTACAGGGATGAATGAGCAGTTCTTC. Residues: CAWSTGMNEQFF. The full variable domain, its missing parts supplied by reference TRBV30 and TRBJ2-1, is SQTIHQWPATLVQPVGSPLSLECTVEGTSNPNLYWYRQAAGRGLQLLFYSVGIGQISSEVPQNLSASRPQDRQFILSSKKLLLSDSGFYLCAWSTGMNEQFFGPGTRLTVL.

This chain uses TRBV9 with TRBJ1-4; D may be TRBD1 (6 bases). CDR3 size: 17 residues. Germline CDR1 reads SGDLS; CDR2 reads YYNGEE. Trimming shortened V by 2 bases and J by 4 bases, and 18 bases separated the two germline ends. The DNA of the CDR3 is TGTGCCAGCAGCGTGGGGCCGACAGGTCCTGGTAATGAAAAACTGTTTTTT. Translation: CASSVGPTGPGNEKLFF.

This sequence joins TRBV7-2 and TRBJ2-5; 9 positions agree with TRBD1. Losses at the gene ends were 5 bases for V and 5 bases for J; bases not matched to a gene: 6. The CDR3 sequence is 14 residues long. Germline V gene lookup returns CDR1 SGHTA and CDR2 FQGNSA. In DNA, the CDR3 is TGTGCCAGCAGCCCCCGACAGGGGGTGGAGACCCAGTACTTC. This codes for CASSPRQGVETQYF.

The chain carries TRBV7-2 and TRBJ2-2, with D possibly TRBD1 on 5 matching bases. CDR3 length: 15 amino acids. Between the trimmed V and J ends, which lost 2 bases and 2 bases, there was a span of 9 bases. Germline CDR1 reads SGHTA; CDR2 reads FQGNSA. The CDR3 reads CASSLSGHNTGELFF. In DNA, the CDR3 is TGTGCCAGCAGCTTATCAGGACACAACACCGGGGAGCTGTTTTTT.

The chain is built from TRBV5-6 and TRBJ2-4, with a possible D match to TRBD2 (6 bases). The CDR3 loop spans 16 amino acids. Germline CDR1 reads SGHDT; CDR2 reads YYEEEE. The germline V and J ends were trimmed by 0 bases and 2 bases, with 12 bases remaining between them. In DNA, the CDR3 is TGTGCCAGCAGCTTGGGCGGGGTGTTAACCAAAAACATTCAGTACTTC. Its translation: CASSLGGVLTKNIQYF. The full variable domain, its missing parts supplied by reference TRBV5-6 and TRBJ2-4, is DAGVTQSPTHLIKTRGQQVTLRCSPKSGHDTVSWYQQALGQGPQFIFQYYEEEERQRGNFPDRFSGHQFPNYSSELNVNALLLGDSALYLCASSLGGVLTKNIQYFGAGTRLSVL.

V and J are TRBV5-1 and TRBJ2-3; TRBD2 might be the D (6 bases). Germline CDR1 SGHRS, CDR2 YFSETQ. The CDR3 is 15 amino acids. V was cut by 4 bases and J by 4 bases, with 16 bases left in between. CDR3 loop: CASSPRSGVPDTQYF. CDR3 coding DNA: TGCGCCAGCAGCCCTAGGTCGGGGGTTCCAGATACGCAGTATTTT.

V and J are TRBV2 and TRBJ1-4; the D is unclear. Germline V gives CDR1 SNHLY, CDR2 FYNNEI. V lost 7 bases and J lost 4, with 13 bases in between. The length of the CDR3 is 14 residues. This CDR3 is CASTPWRLNEKLFF. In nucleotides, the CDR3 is TGTGCCAGCACTCCATGGAGGCTTAATGAAAAACTGTTTTTT. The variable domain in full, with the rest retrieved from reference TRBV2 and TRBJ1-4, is EPEVTQTPSHQVTQMGQEVILRCVPISNHLYFYWYRQILGQKVEFLVSFYNNEISEKSEIFDDQFSVERPDGSNFTLKIRSTKLEDSAMYFCASTPWRLNEKLFFGSGTQLSVL.

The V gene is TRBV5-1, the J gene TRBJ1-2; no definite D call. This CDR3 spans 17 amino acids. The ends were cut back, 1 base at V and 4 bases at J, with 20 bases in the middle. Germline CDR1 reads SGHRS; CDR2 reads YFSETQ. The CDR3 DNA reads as TGCGCCAGCAGCTTGAGAGCAACCCAAAACTCAATCTATGGCTACACCTTC. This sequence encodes CASSLRATQNSIYGYTF.

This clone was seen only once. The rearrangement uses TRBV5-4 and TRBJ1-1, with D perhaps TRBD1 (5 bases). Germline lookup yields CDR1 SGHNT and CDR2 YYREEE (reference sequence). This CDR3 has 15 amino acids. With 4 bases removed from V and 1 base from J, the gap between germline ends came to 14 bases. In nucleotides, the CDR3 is TGTGCCAGCAGCCCTCCAGGGTCTAGGAACACTGAAGCTTTCTTT. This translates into CASSPPGSRNTEAFF.